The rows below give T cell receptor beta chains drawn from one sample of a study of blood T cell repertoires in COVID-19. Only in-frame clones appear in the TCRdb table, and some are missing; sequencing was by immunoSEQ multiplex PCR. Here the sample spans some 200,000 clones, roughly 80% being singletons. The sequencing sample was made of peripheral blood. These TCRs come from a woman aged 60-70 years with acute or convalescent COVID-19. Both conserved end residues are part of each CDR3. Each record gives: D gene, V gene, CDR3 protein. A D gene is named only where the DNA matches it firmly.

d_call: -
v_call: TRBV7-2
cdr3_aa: CASSLVGGGPSEKLFF

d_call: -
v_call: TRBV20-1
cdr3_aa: CSASRGGDTQYF

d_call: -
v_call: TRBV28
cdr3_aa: CASSLVGQSNQPQHF

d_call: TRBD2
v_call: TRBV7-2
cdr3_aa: CASSRGLAGGLGAGELFF

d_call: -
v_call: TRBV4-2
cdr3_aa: CASSQEWGGTEAFF

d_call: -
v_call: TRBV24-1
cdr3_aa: CATPPKQYF

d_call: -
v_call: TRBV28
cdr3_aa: CASMGGPGNTIYF

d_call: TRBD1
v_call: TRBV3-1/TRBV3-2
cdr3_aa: CASSQDRLFRGAYGYTF

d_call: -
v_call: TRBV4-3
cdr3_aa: CASSQVGGAGLTPDYGYTF

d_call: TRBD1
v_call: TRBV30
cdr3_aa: CAWSVRTGGLETQYF

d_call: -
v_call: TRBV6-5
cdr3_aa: CASSLLVGGDTEAFF

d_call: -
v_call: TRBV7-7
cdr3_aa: CASSLGGGYNSPLHF

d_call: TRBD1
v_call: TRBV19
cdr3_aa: CASSIFGTGDQPQHF

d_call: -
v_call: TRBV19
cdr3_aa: CASRMMFEVGYTF

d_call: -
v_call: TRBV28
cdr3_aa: CASSLVRGSNYGYTF

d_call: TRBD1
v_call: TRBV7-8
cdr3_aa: CASSTGTANTGELFF

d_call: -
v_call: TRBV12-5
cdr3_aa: CASGPPGTKNYEQYF

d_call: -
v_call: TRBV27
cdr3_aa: CASSLSGLRVSPQHF

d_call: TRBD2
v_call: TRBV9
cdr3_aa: CASSVEGRGLAGAYNEQFF

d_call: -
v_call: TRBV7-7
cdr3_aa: CASINLNGANIQYF

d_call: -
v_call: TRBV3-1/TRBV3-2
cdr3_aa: CASSQARANYGYTF

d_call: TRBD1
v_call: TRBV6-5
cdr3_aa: CASSAGTGNQPQHF

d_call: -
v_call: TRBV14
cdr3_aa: CASSLTTGRPSGNTIYF

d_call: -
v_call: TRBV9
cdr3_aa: CASSPQDGGSYEQYF

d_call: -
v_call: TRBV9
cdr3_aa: CASSVRQQNTGELFF

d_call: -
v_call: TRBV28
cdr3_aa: CASSLLMGAHGYTF

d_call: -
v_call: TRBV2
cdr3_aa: CASSRLYNEQFF

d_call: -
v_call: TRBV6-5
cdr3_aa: CASSSFMSGNTIYF

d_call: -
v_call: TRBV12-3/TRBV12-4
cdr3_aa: CASGYSTRAEAFF

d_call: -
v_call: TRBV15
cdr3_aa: CATSRAQGGLDYEQYF

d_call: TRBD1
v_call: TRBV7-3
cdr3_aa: CASSLTGGPGYGYTF

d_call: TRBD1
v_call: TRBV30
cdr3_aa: CAWSADRGIYGYTF

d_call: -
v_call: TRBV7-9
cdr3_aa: CASSLGGGALTEAFF

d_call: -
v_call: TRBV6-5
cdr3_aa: CASSGGRGYGYTF

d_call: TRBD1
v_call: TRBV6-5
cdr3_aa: CASSYSGTGHSPLHF

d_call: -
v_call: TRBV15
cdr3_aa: CATSRQPKRGLQDTQYF

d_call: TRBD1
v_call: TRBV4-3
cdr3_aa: CASSQTGVKAFF

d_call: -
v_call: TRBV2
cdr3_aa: CASSLQVSGNTIYF

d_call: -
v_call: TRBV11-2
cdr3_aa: CASSLDYFGATNEKLFF

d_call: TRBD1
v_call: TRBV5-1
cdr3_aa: CASSPGQGGGYTF

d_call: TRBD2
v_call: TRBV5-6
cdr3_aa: CASKWGLAGFTDTQYF

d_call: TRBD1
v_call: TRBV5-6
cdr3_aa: CASRTTGAAWGTGELFF

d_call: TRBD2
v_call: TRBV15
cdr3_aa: CATSTLAGVGTDTQYF

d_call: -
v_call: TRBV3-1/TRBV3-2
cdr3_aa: CASSHAGSNQPQHF

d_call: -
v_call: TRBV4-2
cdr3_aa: CASSQDWEGPLNTEAFF